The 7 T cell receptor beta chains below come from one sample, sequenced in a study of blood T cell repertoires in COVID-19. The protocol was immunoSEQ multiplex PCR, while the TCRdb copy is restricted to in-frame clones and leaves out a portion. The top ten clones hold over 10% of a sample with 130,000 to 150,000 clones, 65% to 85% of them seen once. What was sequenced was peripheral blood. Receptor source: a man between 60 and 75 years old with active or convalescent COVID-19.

For the CDR3, the DNA is TGTGCCACTAGGGACAGGGCGGGCGAAAAACTGTTTTTT. It yields the protein CATRDRAGEKLFF. The J gene is TRBJ1-4, the V gene TRBV19, with TRBD1 identical over 9 bases. CDR1 is LNHDA, CDR2 SQIVND, per germline (reference sequence). The CDR3 length is 13 residues. Germline trimming cut 10 bases from V and 8 bases from J; bases unmatched to any gene: 8.

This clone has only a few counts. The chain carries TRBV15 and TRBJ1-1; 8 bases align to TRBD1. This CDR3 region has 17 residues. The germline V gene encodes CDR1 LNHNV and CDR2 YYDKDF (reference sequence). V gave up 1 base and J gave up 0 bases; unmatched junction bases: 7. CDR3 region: CATSRGRGRGMNTEAFF. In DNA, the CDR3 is TGTGCCACCAGCAGAGGCAGGGGGCGAGGGATGAACACTGAAGCTTTCTTT.

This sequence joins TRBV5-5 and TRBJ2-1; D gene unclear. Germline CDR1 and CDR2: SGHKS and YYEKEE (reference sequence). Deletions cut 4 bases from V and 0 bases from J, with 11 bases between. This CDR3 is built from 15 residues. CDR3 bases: TGTGCCAGCAGCGAGGATCCCAGCTCCTACAATGAGCAGTTCTTC. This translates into CASSEDPSSYNEQFF.

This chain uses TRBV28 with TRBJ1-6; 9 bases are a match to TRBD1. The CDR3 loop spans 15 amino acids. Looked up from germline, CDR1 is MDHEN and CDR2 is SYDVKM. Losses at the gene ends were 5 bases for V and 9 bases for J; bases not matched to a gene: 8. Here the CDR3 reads CASSKPGQGGSPLHF. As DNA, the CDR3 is TGTGCCAGCAGTAAACCGGGACAGGGCGGTTCACCCCTCCACTTT.

The CDR3 sequence: CASSGAGSSYNSPLHF. In nucleotides, the CDR3 is TGTGCCAGCAGTGGGGCGGGGAGCTCCTATAATTCACCCCTCCACTTT. The chain has TRBV28 and TRBJ1-6; D might be TRBD1 (5 bases). The CDR3 covers 16 residues. CDR1 is MDHEN and CDR2 is SYDVKM in the germline V gene. The V end lost 5 bases, the J end lost 0 bases, and 11 bases lay between the germline ends.

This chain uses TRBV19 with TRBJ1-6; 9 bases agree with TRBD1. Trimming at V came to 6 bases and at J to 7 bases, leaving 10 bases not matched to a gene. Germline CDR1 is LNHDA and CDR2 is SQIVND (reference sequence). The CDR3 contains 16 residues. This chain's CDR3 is CASSPGQGRLNSPLHF. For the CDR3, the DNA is TGTGCCAGTAGCCCGGGACAGGGCCGACTAAATTCACCCCTCCACTTT.

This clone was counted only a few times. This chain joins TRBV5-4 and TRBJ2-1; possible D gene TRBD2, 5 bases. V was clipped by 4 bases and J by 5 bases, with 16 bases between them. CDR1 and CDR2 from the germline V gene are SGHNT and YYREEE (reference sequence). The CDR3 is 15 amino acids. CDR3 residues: CASSRLSGVNNEQFF. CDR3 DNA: TGTGCCAGCAGCCGCCTAAGCGGAGTTAACAATGAGCAGTTCTTC.